A single sample gave rise to the 14 T cell receptor beta chains below, sequenced in a study of shared clonotypes between healthy human individuals. Clones were read by immunoSEQ multiplex PCR, and TCRdb kept only the in-frame ones, dropping some. The sample has about 2.2 million clones, around 93% seen once. Cells designated naive CD8 were CD45RO-negative and were positively selected for CCR7, with terminally differentiated effector memory CD45RA+ cells excluded. The source material was naive CD8+ T cells from PBMCs. These TCRs come from a man younger than 35 in good health. Some clones in this sample may be carry-over from other donors' samples.

As regards this clone: Within the sample, other DNA sequences also encode this same CDR3. V and J are TRBV19 and TRBJ2-3; 9 bases map to TRBD1. Germline V gene data show CDR1 as LNHDA and CDR2 as SQIVND (reference sequence). The CDR3 extends over 14 amino acids. The V gene end was trimmed by 8 bases and the J gene end by 1 base; junction bases not matched to a gene: 4. The CDR3 sequence: CASSDRGGTDTQYF. In DNA form, the CDR3 reads TGTGCCAGTTCTGACAGGGGGGGCACAGATACGCAGTATTTT.

This clone was found once. This chain links TRBV10-3 with TRBJ1-2; no reliable D call. The V gene's germline CDR1 is ENHRY and CDR2 SYGVKD. The CDR3 runs 16 residues. The V gene lost 4 bases and the J gene lost 0 bases, with 15 bases spanning the gap. The CDR3 here is CAISGGREASNYGYTF. The CDR3 DNA is TGTGCCATCAGTGGGGGAAGAGAGGCTTCTAACTATGGCTACACCTTC.

The chain uses TRBV18 and TRBJ2-7; D might be TRBD1 (6 bases). Germline-derived CDR1 and CDR2 are KGHSH and LQKENI. V was clipped by 3 bases and J by 0 bases, with 9 bases between them. The CDR3 sequence is 14 residues long. DNA for the CDR3: TGTGCCAGCTCACCCCGACAGGACTCCTACGAGCAGTACTTC. Encoded protein: CASSPRQDSYEQYF.

This clone was counted once. This sample also contains other DNA sequences that code for the same CDR3. V usage is TRBV27 and J usage is TRBJ2-7; maybe TRBD1 (5 bases). CDR3 length: 13 residues. The V and J ends lost 3 bases and 6 bases respectively, with 12 bases between them. In germline, CDR1 is MNHEY, CDR2 SMNVEV (reference sequence). For the CDR3, the DNA is TGTGCCAGCAGTTTGGGCAGGGTGGGCGAGCAGTACTTC. Translating gives CASSLGRVGEQYF.

Remarks on this clone: An end of the junction does not agree with germline; a read error may underlie this. J is TRBJ2-7 and V is TRBV2; D ambiguous. Germline CDR1 is SNHLY and CDR2 is FYNNEI. The CDR3 runs 10 residues. CDR3 nucleotides: TGCGCCGTAGGGCCGGACGAGCAGTACTTC. Translated, it gives CAVGPDEQYF.

The chain recombines TRBV10-3 with TRBJ1-1; tentative D call: TRBD1 (5 bases). Germline V gene lookup returns CDR1 ENHRY and CDR2 SYGVKD. Between the trimmed V and J ends, which lost 1 base and 1 base, there was a span of 13 bases. This CDR3 is 16 amino acids long. CDR3 amino acids: CAISEYPAGGNTEAFF. The CDR3 region has the DNA TGTGCCATCAGTGAGTATCCGGCGGGGGGGAACACTGAAGCTTTCTTT.

Here the CDR3 reads CASSLATGPTDTQYF. CDR3 sequence (DNA): TGTGCCAGCAGCTTGGCCACCGGGCCCACAGATACGCAGTATTTT. The V call is TRBV5-4, the J call TRBJ2-3, with unresolved D. This CDR3 region has 15 residues. Trimming took off 0 bases at V and 2 bases at J, with 10 bases between the two ends. The germline gives CDR1 SGHNT, CDR2 YYREEE (reference sequence).

The chain has TRBV4-2 and TRBJ2-1; TRBD2 matches 10 bases. The CDR3 is 14 residues long. V dropped 7 bases and J dropped 9; count of bases not matched to a gene: 9. The germline V gene encodes CDR1 LGHNA and CDR2 YNFKEQ. The CDR3 nucleotides are TGTGCCAGCAAACTAGCGGGGTCATGGGGTGAGCAGTTCTTC. Residues: CASKLAGSWGEQFF.

The chain combines TRBV7-3 with TRBJ2-1, with TRBD2 identical over 7 bases. Germline values: CDR1 SGHTA, CDR2 FQGTGA. The CDR3 is made up of 15 amino acids. V gave up 5 bases and J gave up 4 bases; unmatched junction bases: 8. CDR3 nucleotides: TGTGCCAGCAGCCCCGTGAATAGCGGGTACAATGAGCAGTTCTTC. It yields the protein CASSPVNSGYNEQFF.

The chain employs TRBV27 and TRBJ1-3; tentatively, D is TRBD1 (5 bases). From germline, CDR1 is MNHEY and CDR2 SMNVEV (reference sequence). Trimming took off 4 bases at V and 8 bases at J, with 15 bases between the two ends. This CDR3 has 14 amino acids. CDR3 sequence (DNA): TGTGCCAGCAGTTCAGGGCGAAATCGGGACACCATATATTTT. Amino acids: CASSSGRNRDTIYF.

The chain is built from TRBV10-2 and TRBJ2-7, with D tentatively TRBD2 (6 bases). The CDR3 is 20 amino acids. Germline V gene data show CDR1 as WSHSY and CDR2 as SAAADI. Trimming cost V 4 bases and J 2 bases, with 30 bases left between them. The CDR3 DNA follows: TGCGCCAGCAGTGGGTTTGAGGCTAGCGATACCCTTAGGCGGGCCTACGAGCAGTACTTC. Translation gives CASSGFEASDTLRRAYEQYF.

The gene calls are TRBV19 and TRBJ2-1, with D possibly TRBD2 on 5 matching bases. With 6 bases removed from V and 5 bases from J, the gap between germline ends came to 17 bases. Germline V gives CDR1 LNHDA, CDR2 SQIVND (reference sequence). The length of the CDR3 is 15 residues. The CDR3, as DNA: TGTGCCAGTAGAGAGGTCGAGCGGAATAACAATGAGCAGTTCTTC. It codes for CASREVERNNNEQFF.

CDR3 coding DNA: TGTGCCAGCAGTAAGGACATAAACTATAATTCACCCCTCCACTTT. It specifies CASSKDINYNSPLHF. The chain carries TRBV6-5 and TRBJ1-6, with a weak D call TRBD1 (5 bases). CDR1 and CDR2 from the germline V gene are MNHEY and SVGAGI. V lost 5 bases and J lost 3, with 11 bases in between. The CDR3 runs to 15 residues.

The J gene is TRBJ1-2, the V gene TRBV19; D unresolved. V was cut by 3 bases and J by 0 bases, with 5 bases left in between. The CDR3 consists of 13 residues. Germline V CDR1 and CDR2: LNHDA, SQIVND (reference sequence). The CDR3 coding sequence is TGTGCCAGTAGTATCGAAGCTAACTATGGCTACACCTTC. Amino acid sequence: CASSIEANYGYTF.